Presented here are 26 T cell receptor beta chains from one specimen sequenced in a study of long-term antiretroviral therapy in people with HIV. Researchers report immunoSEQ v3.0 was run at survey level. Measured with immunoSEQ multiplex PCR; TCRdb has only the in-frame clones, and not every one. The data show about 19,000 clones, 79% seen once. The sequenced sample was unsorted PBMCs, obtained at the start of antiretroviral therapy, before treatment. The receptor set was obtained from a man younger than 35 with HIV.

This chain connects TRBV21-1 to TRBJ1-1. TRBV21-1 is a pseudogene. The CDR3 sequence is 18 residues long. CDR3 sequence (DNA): TGTGCCAGCAGCCCGCAGCGACCGGGGCTAGAGTGGAACACTGAAGCTTTCTTT. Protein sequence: CASSPQRPGLEWNTEAFF.

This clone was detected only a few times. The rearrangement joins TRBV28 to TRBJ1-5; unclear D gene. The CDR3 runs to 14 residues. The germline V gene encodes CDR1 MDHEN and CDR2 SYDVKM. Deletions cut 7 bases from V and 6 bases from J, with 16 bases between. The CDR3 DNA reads TGTGCCAGCACCTCCGGGGTAGGGTTTCAGCCCCAGCATTTT. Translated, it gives CASTSGVGFQPQHF.

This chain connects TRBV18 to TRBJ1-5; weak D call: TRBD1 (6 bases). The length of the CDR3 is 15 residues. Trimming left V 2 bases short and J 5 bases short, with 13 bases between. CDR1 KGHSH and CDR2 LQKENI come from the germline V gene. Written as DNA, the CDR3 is TGTGCCAGCTCACCAGGGTCTCGGACAGATCAGCCCCAGCATTTT. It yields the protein CASSPGSRTDQPQHF.

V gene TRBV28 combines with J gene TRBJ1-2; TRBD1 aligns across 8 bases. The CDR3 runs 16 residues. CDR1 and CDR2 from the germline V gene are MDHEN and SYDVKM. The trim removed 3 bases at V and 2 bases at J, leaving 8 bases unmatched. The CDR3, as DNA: TGTGCCAGCAGTTTGCCCTCTTCAGGGGGCAACTATGGCTACACCTTC. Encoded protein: CASSLPSSGGNYGYTF.

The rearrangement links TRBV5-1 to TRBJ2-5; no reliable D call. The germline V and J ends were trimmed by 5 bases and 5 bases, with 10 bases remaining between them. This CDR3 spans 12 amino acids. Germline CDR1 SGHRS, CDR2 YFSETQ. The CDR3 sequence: CASRRSGETQYF. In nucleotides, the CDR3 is TGCGCCAGCAGGAGATCCGGGGAGACCCAGTACTTC. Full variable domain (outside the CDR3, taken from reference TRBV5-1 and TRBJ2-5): KAGVTQTPRYLIKTRGQQVTLSCSPISGHRSVSWYQQTPGQGLQFLFEYFSETQRNKGNFPGRFSGRQFSNSRSEMNVSTLELGDSALYLCASRRSGETQYFGPGTRLLVL.

CDR3 nucleotide sequence: TGTGCTAGTGCCTCCCAACCGGGCCCCTGGTCTTCCGGGGAGCTGTTTTTT. Residues: CASASQPGPWSSGELFF. V is TRBV12-5 and J is TRBJ2-2; D not certain. This CDR3 has 17 residues. Germline CDR1 LGHNT, CDR2 FRNRAP. V lost 7 bases, J lost 6 bases, and 24 bases lay in between.

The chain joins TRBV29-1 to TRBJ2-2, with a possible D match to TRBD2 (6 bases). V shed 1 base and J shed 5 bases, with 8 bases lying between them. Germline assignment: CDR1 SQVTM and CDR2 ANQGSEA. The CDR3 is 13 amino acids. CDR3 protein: CSVEGGGTGELFF. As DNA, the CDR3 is TGCAGCGTTGAAGGTGGGGGGACCGGGGAGCTGTTTTTT.

The CDR3 here is CASSFTTSTGTDTQYF. The CDR3 DNA follows: TGCGCCAGCAGCTTTACGACTTCGACTGGCACAGATACGCAGTATTTT. The chain carries TRBV5-1 and TRBJ2-3; D ambiguous. The CDR3 consists of 16 residues. CDR1 and CDR2 (germline): SGHRS, YFSETQ. Deletions cut 2 bases from V and 1 base from J, with 14 bases between.

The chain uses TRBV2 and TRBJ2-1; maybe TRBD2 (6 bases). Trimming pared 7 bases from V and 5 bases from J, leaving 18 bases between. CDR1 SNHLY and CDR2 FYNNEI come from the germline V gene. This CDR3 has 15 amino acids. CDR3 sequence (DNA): TGTGCCAGCACCGAAGGGTATGGGACTCACAATGAGCAGTTCTTC. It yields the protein CASTEGYGTHNEQFF.

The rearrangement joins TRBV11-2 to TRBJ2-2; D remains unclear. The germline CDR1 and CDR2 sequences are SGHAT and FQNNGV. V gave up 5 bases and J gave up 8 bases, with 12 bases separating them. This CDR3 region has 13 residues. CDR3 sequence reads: CASSPMGRGELFF. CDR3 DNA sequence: TGTGCCAGCAGCCCCATGGGTAGGGGGGAGCTGTTTTTT.

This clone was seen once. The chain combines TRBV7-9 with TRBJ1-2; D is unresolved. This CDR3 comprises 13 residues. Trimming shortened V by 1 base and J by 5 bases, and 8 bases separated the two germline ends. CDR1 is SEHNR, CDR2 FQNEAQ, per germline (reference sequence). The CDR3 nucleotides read TGTGCCAGCAGCTTAGGGGAGAGATATGGCTACACCTTC. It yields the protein CASSLGERYGYTF.

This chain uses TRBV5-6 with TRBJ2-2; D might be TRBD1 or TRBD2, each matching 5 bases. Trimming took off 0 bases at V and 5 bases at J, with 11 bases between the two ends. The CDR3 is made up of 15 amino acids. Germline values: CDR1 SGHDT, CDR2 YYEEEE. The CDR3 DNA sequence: TGTGCCAGCAGCTTGGGCCGGGGCCCTACCGGGGAGCTGTTTTTT. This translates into CASSLGRGPTGELFF.

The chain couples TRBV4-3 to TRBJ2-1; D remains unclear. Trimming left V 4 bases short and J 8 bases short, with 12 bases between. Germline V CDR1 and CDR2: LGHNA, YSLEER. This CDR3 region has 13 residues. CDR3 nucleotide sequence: TGCGCCAGCAGCCTCTTAGGGAACGATGAGCAGTTCTTC. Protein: CASSLLGNDEQFF.

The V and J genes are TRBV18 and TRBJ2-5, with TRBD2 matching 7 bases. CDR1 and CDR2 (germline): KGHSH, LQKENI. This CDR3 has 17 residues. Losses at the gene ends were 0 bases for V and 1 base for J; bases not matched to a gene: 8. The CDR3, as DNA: TGTGCCAGCTCACCACCCGCCGCTAGCGGAATCCAAGAGACCCAGTACTTC. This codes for CASSPPAASGIQETQYF. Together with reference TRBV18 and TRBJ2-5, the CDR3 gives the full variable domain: NAGVMQNPRHLVRRRGQEARLRCSPMKGHSHVYWYRQLPEEGLKFMVYLQKENIIDESGMPKERFSAEFPKEGPSILRIQQVVRGDSAAYFCASSPPAASGIQETQYFGPGTRLLVL.

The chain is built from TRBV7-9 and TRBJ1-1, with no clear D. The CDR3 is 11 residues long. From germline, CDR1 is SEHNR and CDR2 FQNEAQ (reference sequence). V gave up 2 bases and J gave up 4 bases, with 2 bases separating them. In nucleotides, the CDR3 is TGTGCCAGCAGCTTATCCACTGAAGCTTTCTTT. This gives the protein CASSLSTEAFF.

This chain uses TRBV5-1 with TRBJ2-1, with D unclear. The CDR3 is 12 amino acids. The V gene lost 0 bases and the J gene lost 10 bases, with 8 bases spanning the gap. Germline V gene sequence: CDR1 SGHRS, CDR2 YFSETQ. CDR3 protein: CASSLVRAEQFF. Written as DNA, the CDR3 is TGCGCCAGCAGCTTGGTGCGCGCCGAGCAGTTCTTC. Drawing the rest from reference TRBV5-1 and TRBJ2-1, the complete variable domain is KAGVTQTPRYLIKTRGQQVTLSCSPISGHRSVSWYQQTPGQGLQFLFEYFSETQRNKGNFPGRFSGRQFSNSRSEMNVSTLELGDSALYLCASSLVRAEQFFGPGTRLTVL.

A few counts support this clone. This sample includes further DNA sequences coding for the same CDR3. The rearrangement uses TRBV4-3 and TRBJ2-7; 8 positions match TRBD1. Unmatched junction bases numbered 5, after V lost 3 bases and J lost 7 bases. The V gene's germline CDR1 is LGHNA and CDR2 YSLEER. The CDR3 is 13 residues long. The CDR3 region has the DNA TGCGCCAGCAGCCAGAGGACAGGGCGAGAGCAGTACTTC. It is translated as CASSQRTGREQYF.

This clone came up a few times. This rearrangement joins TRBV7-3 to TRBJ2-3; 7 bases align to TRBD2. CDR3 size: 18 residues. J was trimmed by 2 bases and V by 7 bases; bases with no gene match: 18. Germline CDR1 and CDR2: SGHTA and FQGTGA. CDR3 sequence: CASIVCRGSADFTDTQYF. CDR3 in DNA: TGTGCCAGCATCGTGTGTCGCGGGAGCGCCGACTTCACAGATACGCAGTATTTT.

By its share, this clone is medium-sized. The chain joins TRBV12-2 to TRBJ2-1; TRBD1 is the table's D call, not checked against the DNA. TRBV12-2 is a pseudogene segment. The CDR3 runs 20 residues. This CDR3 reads CASRFQLPVIPGQLNNEQFF. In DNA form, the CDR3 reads TGTGCAAGTCGCTTTCAACTCCCCGTGATCCCGGGACAGTTAAACAATGAGCAGTTCTTC.

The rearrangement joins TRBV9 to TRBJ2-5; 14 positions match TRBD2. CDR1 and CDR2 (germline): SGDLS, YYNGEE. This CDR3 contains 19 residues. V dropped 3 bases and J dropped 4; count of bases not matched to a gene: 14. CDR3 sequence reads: CASSENYPGLAGEGETQYF. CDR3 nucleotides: TGTGCCAGCAGCGAGAACTACCCGGGACTAGCGGGAGAGGGAGAGACCCAGTACTTC.

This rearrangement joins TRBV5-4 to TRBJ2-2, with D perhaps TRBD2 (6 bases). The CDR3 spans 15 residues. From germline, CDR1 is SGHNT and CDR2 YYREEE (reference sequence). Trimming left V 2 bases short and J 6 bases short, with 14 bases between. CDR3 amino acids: CASSFPGRGPGELFF. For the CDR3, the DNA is TGTGCCAGCAGCTTCCCAGGGCGGGGTCCCGGGGAGCTGTTTTTT.

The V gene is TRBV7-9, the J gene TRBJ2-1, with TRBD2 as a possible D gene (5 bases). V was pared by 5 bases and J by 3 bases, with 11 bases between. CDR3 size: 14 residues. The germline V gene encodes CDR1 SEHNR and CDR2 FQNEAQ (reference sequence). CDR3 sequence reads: CASSHSRDYNEQFF. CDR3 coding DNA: TGTGCCAGCAGCCATAGCCGGGACTACAATGAGCAGTTCTTC.

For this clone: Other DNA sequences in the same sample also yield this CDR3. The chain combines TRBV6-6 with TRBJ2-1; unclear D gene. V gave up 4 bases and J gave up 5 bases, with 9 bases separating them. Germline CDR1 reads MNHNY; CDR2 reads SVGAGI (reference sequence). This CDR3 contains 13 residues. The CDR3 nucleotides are TGTGCCAGCAGTTCCGGACCTGACAATGAGCAGTTCTTC. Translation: CASSSGPDNEQFF.

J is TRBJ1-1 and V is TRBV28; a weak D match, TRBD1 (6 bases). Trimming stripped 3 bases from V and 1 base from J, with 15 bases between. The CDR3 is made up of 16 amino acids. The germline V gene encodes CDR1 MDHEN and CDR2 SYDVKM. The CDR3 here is CASSFGGLGANTEAFF. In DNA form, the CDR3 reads TGTGCCAGCAGTTTTGGGGGGCTAGGGGCGAACACTGAAGCTTTCTTT.

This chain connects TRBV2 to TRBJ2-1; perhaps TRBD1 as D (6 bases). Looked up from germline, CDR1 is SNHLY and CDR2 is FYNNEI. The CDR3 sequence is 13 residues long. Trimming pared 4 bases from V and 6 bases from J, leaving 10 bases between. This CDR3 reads CASSGQVFNEQFF. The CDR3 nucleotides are TGTGCCAGCAGTGGACAGGTGTTCAATGAGCAGTTCTTC.

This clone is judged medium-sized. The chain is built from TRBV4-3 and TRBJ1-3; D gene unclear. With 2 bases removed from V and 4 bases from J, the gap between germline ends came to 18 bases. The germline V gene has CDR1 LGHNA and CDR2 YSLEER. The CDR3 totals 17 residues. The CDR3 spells CASSQRHGGRRGNTIYF. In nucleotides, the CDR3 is TGCGCCAGCAGCCAAAGACACGGCGGAAGAAGGGGAAACACCATATATTTT.